This T cell receptor beta chain was identified in a study of Graves' ophthalmopathy and Graves' hyperthyroidism. RNA transcripts served as template for amplifying TCR beta CDR3 sequences. Amplification began with first-round RT-PCR using HTBI primers, then second-round multiplex PCR was performed. From the multiplex PCR reads, TCRdb called clonotypes with MiXCR, one entry per CDR3 protein. The sample contains 350,000 to 450,000 distinct CDR3 sequences, under 25% of which appear only once. The CDR3 length is 16 residues. The germline V gene encodes CDR1 MNHEY and CDR2 SVGAGI. Trimming stripped 2 bases from V and 0 bases from J, with 11 bases between. Whole-study findings and limits: Detection in blood was also observed for most expanded thyroid clonotypes above 0.001 frequency. Ophthalmopathy was separated from stable hyperthyroidism by a 13-signature model with over 85% sensitivity and approximately 79% specificity.

This clonotype was counted many times. What it binds is unknown. The authors enrolled newly diagnosed hyperthyroidism patients aged 18 to 65 with under 2 months' duration. Ineligible for inclusion were patients with other autoimmune diseases, uncontrolled infections, pregnancy or lactation. Sequencing input: peripheral blood. This chain links TRBV6-5 with TRBJ1-3; D is undetermined. The clonotype was recovered from a woman younger than 35 with stable Graves' hyperthyroidism. CDR3 bases: TGTGCCAGCAGTTACAATCGGCCGAACTCTGGAAACACCATATATTTT. Its protein is CASSYNRPNSGNTIYF.